One sample yielded the 5 T cell receptor beta chains listed below, sequenced in a study of T cell responses to AZD1222 COVID-19 vaccine. Libraries were prepared by immunoSEQ multiplex PCR; TCRdb keeps only in-frame clonotypes and omits some of them. The sample has around 140,000 clones, roughly 92% seen once. This specimen consisted of peripheral blood, obtained on day 0 of AZD1222 vaccination. The receptors derive from an adult in good health.

The genes are TRBV27 and TRBJ2-5; D is ambiguous. Trimming took off 5 bases at V and 1 base at J, with 14 bases between the two ends. This CDR3 has 15 amino acids. CDR1 and CDR2 from the germline V gene are MNHEY and SMNVEV (reference sequence). The CDR3 loop reads CASSTRQTPQETQYF. The CDR3 DNA follows: TGTGCCAGCAGTACCCGGCAGACCCCCCAAGAGACCCAGTACTTC.

The V call is TRBV19, the J call TRBJ2-1; D possibly corresponds to TRBD2 (6 bases). The germline V gene has CDR1 LNHDA and CDR2 SQIVND (reference sequence). The CDR3 covers 13 residues. The V end lost 6 bases, the J end lost 3 bases, and 9 bases lay between the germline ends. The CDR3 spells CASSRGNYNEQFF. In nucleotides, the CDR3 is TGTGCCAGTAGCCGGGGGAACTACAATGAGCAGTTCTTC. Combining the CDR3 with reference TRBV19 and TRBJ2-1 gives the whole variable domain DGGITQSPKYLFRKEGQNVTLSCEQNLNHDAMYWYRQDPGQGLRLIYYSQIVNDFQKGDIAEGYSVSREKKESFPLTVTSAQKNPTAFYLCASSRGNYNEQFFGPGTRLTVL.

This clone was counted a few times. V usage is TRBV2 and J usage is TRBJ1-2; tentative D call: TRBD1 (5 bases). In germline, CDR1 is SNHLY, CDR2 FYNNEI. The CDR3 loop spans 13 amino acids. V was trimmed by 3 bases and J by 5 bases, leaving 10 bases between them. The chain's CDR3 is CASSDTSGYGYTF. In nucleotides, the CDR3 is TGTGCCAGCAGTGATACCTCAGGGTATGGCTACACCTTC.

The chain recombines TRBV18 with TRBJ1-1; 7 bases line up with TRBD1. CDR3 size: 14 residues. Germline values: CDR1 KGHSH, CDR2 LQKENI. With V trimmed by 5 bases and J by 1 base, 4 bases remained unmatched. The DNA of the CDR3 is TGTGCCAGCTCAAAACGACAGGGGAACACTGAAGCTTTCTTT. Its translation: CASSKRQGNTEAFF.

The J gene is TRBJ2-2, the V gene TRBV7-3, with TRBD1 identical over 11 bases. The CDR3 consists of 17 residues. CDR1 is SGHTA and CDR2 is FQGTGA in the germline V gene. V gave up 5 bases and J gave up 5 bases; unmatched junction bases: 10. This CDR3 is CASSLAWDRGTTGELFF. DNA of the CDR3: TGTGCCAGCAGCCTCGCCTGGGACAGGGGGACAACCGGGGAGCTGTTTTTT.